The clone carrying this T cell receptor beta chain was counted a few times. The data stem from a study of T-cell reconstitution after alpha-beta-depleted transplantation in children. As it was prepared, the TCRbeta library received unique molecular identifiers. TCRdb re-called the PCR reads with MiXCR, one entry per CDR3 protein. The sample includes 500,000 or so distinct CDR3 sequences, over 25% of them seen just once. Trimming took 7 bases from V and 5 from J, leaving 17 bases between them. The CDR3 contains 14 residues. The chain employs TRBV12-3 or TRBV12-4 and TRBJ1-1; a possible D gene is TRBD1 (6 bases). This clonotype was obtained from a human donor who donated a stem cell graft to a child with aplastic anemia. The starting material was PBMCs from the stem cell graft donor, obtained from the stem cell graft. CDR3 coding DNA: TGTGCCAGCACCTTCGTTGGAGGGGGGACTGAAGCTTTCTTT. Its translation: CASTFVGGGTEAFF.